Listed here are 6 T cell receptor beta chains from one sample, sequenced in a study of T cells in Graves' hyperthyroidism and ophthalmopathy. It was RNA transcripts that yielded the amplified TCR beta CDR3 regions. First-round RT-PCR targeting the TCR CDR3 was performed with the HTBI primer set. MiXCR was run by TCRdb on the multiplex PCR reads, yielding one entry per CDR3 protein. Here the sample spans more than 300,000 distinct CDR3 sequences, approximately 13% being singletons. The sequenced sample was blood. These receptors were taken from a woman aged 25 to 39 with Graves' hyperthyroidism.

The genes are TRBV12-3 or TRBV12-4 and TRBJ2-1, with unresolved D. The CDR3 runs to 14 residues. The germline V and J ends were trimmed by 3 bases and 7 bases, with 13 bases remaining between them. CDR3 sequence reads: CASSFLRPQNEQFF. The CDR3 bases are TGTGCCAGCAGTTTTCTTAGGCCTCAGAATGAGCAGTTCTTC.

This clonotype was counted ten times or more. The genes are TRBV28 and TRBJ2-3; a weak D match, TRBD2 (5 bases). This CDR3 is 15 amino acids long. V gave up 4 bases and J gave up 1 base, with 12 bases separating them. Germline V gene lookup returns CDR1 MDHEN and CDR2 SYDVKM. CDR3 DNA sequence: TGTGCCAGCAGTTCCTTCGGGGAAGGCACAGATACGCAGTATTTT. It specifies CASSSFGEGTDTQYF.

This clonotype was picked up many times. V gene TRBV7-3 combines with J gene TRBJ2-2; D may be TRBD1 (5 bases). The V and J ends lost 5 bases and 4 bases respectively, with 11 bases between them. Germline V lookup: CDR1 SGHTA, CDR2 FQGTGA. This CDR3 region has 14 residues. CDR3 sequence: CASSNRTFTGELFF. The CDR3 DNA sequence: TGTGCCAGCAGCAACCGGACATTCACCGGGGAGCTGTTTTTT.

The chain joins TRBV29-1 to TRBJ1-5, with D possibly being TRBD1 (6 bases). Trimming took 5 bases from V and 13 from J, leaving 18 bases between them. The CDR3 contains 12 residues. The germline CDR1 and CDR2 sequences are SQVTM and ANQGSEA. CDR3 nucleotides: TGCAGCGTTCTAAGGGGGGGTGAGACGCAGCATTTT. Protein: CSVLRGGETQHF.

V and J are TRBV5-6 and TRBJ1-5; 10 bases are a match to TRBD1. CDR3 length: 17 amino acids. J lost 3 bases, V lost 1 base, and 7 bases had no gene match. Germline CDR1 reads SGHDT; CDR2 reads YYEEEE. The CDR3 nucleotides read TGTGCCAGCAGCTTGCAGGGACAGGGGCTACTCAATCAGCCCCAGCATTTT. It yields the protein CASSLQGQGLLNQPQHF.

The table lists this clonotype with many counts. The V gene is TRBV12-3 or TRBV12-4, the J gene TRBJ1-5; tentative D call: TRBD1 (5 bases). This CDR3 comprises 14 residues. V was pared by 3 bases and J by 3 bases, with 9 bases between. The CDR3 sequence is CASSLSGTNQPQHF. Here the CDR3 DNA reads TGTGCCAGCAGTTTGTCAGGGACCAATCAGCCCCAGCATTTT.